These 28 T cell receptor beta chains originate from one sample sequenced in a study of control samples from healthy donors and cancer patients. Data came from immunoSEQ multiplex PCR; TCRdb stores just in-frame clones and leaves some out. The table gives about 200,000 clones; the top ten clones make up roughly 2.2% of it. The sequenced sample consisted of blood. These receptors were obtained from a woman aged 30 to 39 in good health.

Remarks on this clone: The sample has other DNA sequences that encode this CDR3 too. This chain joins TRBV5-1 and TRBJ1-1, with 7 bases matching TRBD1. CDR3 size: 14 residues. V trimming: 2 bases; J trimming: 3 bases; junction bases outside the gene matches: 4. Germline lookup yields CDR1 SGHRS and CDR2 YFSETQ. CDR3 region: CASSLAGGYTEAFF. CDR3 DNA: TGCGCCAGCAGCTTAGCAGGGGGGTACACTGAAGCTTTCTTT.

V is TRBV6-1 and J is TRBJ2-5, with D uncertain. This CDR3 comprises 15 residues. CDR1 is MNHNS, CDR2 SASEGT, per germline. V dropped 0 bases and J dropped 8 bases, with 16 bases sitting between them. CDR3 amino acids: CASSEAGLQALTQYF. Here the CDR3 DNA reads TGTGCCAGCAGTGAAGCAGGGTTGCAGGCATTAACCCAGTACTTC.

This rearrangement joins TRBV15 to TRBJ1-5; TRBD1 might be the D (5 bases). Looked up from germline, CDR1 is LNHNV and CDR2 is YYDKDF (reference sequence). Trimming pared 6 bases from V and 2 bases from J, leaving 14 bases between. This CDR3 contains 15 residues. DNA for the CDR3: TGTGCCACCAGTGGGGGAGCTGGGGGCAATCAGCCCCAGCATTTT. Translating gives CATSGGAGGNQPQHF.

This chain links TRBV10-2 with TRBJ2-5; no firm D call. The CDR3 extends over 14 amino acids. Trimming took 4 bases from V and 1 from J, leaving 10 bases between them. The germline CDR1 and CDR2 sequences are WSHSY and SAAADI. CDR3: CASSVGRVQETQYF. CDR3 DNA: TGCGCCAGCAGTGTGGGCAGAGTCCAAGAGACCCAGTACTTC.

V gene TRBV27 combines with J gene TRBJ2-7; D perhaps matches TRBD1 (6 bases). The CDR3 covers 11 residues. Trimming stripped 11 bases from V and 13 bases from J, with 21 bases between. Germline V gene sequence: CDR1 MNHEY, CDR2 SMNVEV (reference sequence). The CDR3 region is CAVKRNRDYYF. CDR3 nucleotides: TGTGCCGTCAAAAGAAACAGGGATTATTACTTC.

V is TRBV5-5 and J is TRBJ2-7; maybe TRBD1 (8 bases). Between the trimmed V and J ends, which lost 1 base and 2 bases, there was a span of 10 bases. Germline V gene lookup returns CDR1 SGHKS and CDR2 YYEKEE (reference sequence). The CDR3 consists of 14 residues. CDR3 sequence (DNA): TGTGCCAGCAGCTTGACAGGGGGGGCCTACGAGCAGTACTTC. Translating it yields CASSLTGGAYEQYF.

The chain has TRBV4-1 and TRBJ2-5; 9 bases line up with TRBD1. CDR1 and CDR2 from the germline V gene are MGHRA and YSYEKL. After removal of 2 bases from V and 3 bases from J, the junction contained 4 bases not matched to a gene. The CDR3 contains 15 residues. In nucleotides, the CDR3 is TGCGCCAGCAGCCAAAACCGGGACAGGGAAGAGACCCAGTACTTC. Encoded protein: CASSQNRDREETQYF.

This rearrangement joins TRBV3-1 (or the pseudogene TRBV3-2) to TRBJ1-2; no reliable D call. The CDR3 is made up of 14 amino acids. V lost 5 bases and J lost 2, with 12 bases in between. Germline CDR1 and CDR2: LGHDT and YNNKEL (reference sequence). CDR3: CASSTNWGNYGYTF. The DNA of the CDR3 is TGTGCCAGCAGCACCAATTGGGGAAACTATGGCTACACCTTC.

The rearrangement links TRBV6-2 or TRBV6-3 to TRBJ2-3; TRBD2 matches at 16 bases. V lost 2 bases to trimming and J lost 6 bases; unmatched junction nucleotides: 8. Germline V gives CDR1 MNHEY, CDR2 SVGEGT. CDR3 length: 18 amino acids. The CDR3 DNA reads as TGTGCCAGCAGTTACCAGGGACTAGCGGGGGGGCCATCGGATACGCAGTATTTT. It yields the protein CASSYQGLAGGPSDTQYF.

The gene calls are TRBV6-5 and TRBJ1-1; 7 bases are shared with TRBD1. The length of the CDR3 is 13 residues. Germline V gene sequence: CDR1 MNHEY, CDR2 SVGAGI. V shed 6 bases and J 11 bases; nucleotides not matched to a gene: 12. The CDR3 here is CASRPTGWPGAFF. The CDR3 region has the DNA TGTGCCAGCAGACCGACAGGGTGGCCCGGGGCTTTCTTT.

The chain joins TRBV27 to TRBJ1-5; unclear D gene. Trimming left V 0 bases short and J 5 bases short, with 14 bases between. This CDR3 is built from 16 residues. Per germline, CDR1 MNHEY and CDR2 SMNVEV (reference sequence). CDR3 nucleotides: TGTGCCAGCAGTTTATCGATTCCTTCCACCTATCAGCCCCAGCATTTT. Translating gives CASSLSIPSTYQPQHF.

The chain is built from TRBV24-1 and TRBJ2-1; D may be TRBD1 (6 bases). This CDR3 contains 16 residues. Germline V gene data show CDR1 as KGHDR and CDR2 as SFDVKD. Trimming removed 4 bases at V and 3 bases at J, with 15 bases between. The CDR3 nucleotides are TGTGCCACCAGTGACCGGACAGTTCGAATCTACAATGAGCAGTTCTTC. As protein: CATSDRTVRIYNEQFF.

For this clone: Other DNA sequences in the same sample also yield this CDR3. The V gene is TRBV11-2, the J gene TRBJ1-1; D perhaps matches TRBD1 (5 bases). The V and J ends lost 1 base and 5 bases respectively, with 8 bases between them. The V gene's germline CDR1 is SGHAT and CDR2 FQNNGV. This CDR3 comprises 13 residues. This CDR3 is CASSLGRGTEAFF. In DNA form, the CDR3 reads TGTGCCAGCAGCTTAGGTAGGGGTACTGAAGCTTTCTTT.

The V and J genes are TRBV11-2 and TRBJ2-1; D unclear. Trimming pared 6 bases from V and 1 base from J, leaving 13 bases between. Germline V gene data show CDR1 as SGHAT and CDR2 as FQNNGV. This CDR3 has 15 amino acids. CDR3 DNA sequence: TGTGCCAGCAGGACGCCGGGCCGTTCCTACAATGAGCAGTTCTTC. This translates into CASRTPGRSYNEQFF. Variable domain in full (rest from reference TRBV11-2 and TRBJ2-1): EAGVAQSPRYKIIEKRQSVAFWCNPISGHATLYWYQQILGQGPKLLIQFQNNGVVDDSQLPKDRFSAERLKGVDSTLKIQPAKLEDSAVYLCASRTPGRSYNEQFFGPGTRLTVL.

The chain is built from TRBV14 and TRBJ1-1; D remains ambiguous. There are 14 residues in the CDR3. V gave up 3 bases and J gave up 0 bases, with 8 bases separating them. Germline lookup yields CDR1 SGHDN and CDR2 FVKESK. The CDR3 loop reads CASSHLSVNTEAFF. DNA for the CDR3: TGTGCCAGCAGCCATCTATCGGTGAACACTGAAGCTTTCTTT.

V usage is TRBV9 and J usage is TRBJ1-2; TRBD1 aligns across 8 bases. CDR1 and CDR2 from the germline V gene are SGDLS and YYNGEE. The CDR3 extends over 15 amino acids. The junction had 10 bases not matched to a gene; V was cut back by 4 bases and J by 5 bases. The CDR3 reads CASSPQGAAAYGYTF. CDR3 in DNA: TGTGCCAGCAGCCCTCAGGGGGCAGCCGCATATGGCTACACCTTC.

V and J are TRBV24-1 and TRBJ2-1, with 9 bases aligning to TRBD2. Germline V lookup: CDR1 KGHDR, CDR2 SFDVKD. The V and J ends lost 2 bases and 5 bases, in that order; junction bases with no gene match: 9. The CDR3 is made up of 17 amino acids. In DNA, the CDR3 is TGTGCCACCAGTGATTCCTTCCAGCGGGGGGACAACAATGAGCAGTTCTTC. Translated, it gives CATSDSFQRGDNNEQFF.

This rearrangement joins TRBV6-5 to TRBJ1-2; 8 bases are shared with TRBD1. The CDR3 runs to 13 residues. Germline assignment: CDR1 MNHEY and CDR2 SVGAGI. V was pared by 5 bases and J by 8 bases, with 7 bases of the junction left unmatched. The CDR3 loop is CASSKDRVRGYTF. For the CDR3, the DNA is TGTGCCAGCAGTAAGGACAGGGTGCGGGGCTACACCTTC.

The J gene is TRBJ1-2, the V gene TRBV6-2 or TRBV6-3, with D unclear. V lost 6 bases and J 5 bases, leaving 10 bases between the germline ends. Germline assignment: CDR1 MNHEY and CDR2 SVGEGT. This CDR3 is 12 amino acids long. This CDR3 reads CASSPSAYGYTF. The CDR3 DNA reads as TGTGCCAGCAGCCCGTCCGCATATGGCTACACCTTC.

The J gene is TRBJ1-1, the V gene TRBV14; TRBD1 is a possible D gene (6 bases). The germline gives CDR1 SGHDN, CDR2 FVKESK. V lost 2 bases to trimming and J lost 2 bases, with 15 bases between them. This CDR3 is built from 16 residues. CDR3 region: CASSQRYLGGNTEAFF. CDR3 in DNA: TGTGCCAGCAGCCAAAGATATCTAGGGGGTAACACTGAAGCTTTCTTT.

V gene TRBV28 combines with J gene TRBJ2-6, with D unresolved. This CDR3 has 13 amino acids. Per germline, CDR1 MDHEN and CDR2 SYDVKM. V gave up 1 base and J gave up 4 bases, with 2 bases separating them. The DNA of the CDR3 is TGTGCCAGCAGTTTATCCGGGGCCAACGTCCTGACTTTC. Translation: CASSLSGANVLTF.

The rearrangement joins TRBV19 to TRBJ1-5; D remains ambiguous. From germline, CDR1 is LNHDA and CDR2 SQIVND (reference sequence). The CDR3 has 13 amino acids. The V gene lost 8 bases and the J gene lost 2 bases, with 10 bases spanning the gap. CDR3 nucleotides: TGTGCCAGTGAGGGTGAGGGCAATCAGCCCCAGCATTTT. As protein: CASEGEGNQPQHF.

V gene TRBV3-1 (or the pseudogene TRBV3-2) combines with J gene TRBJ2-7; the match to TRBD2 covers 9 bases. Germline CDR1 is LGHDT and CDR2 is YNNKEL (reference sequence). V dropped 3 bases and J dropped 6; count of bases not matched to a gene: 6. The CDR3 covers 14 residues. The CDR3 DNA follows: TGTGCCAGCAGCCAGGCCGGGACTAGCCTCGAGCAGTACTTC. Protein sequence: CASSQAGTSLEQYF.

This chain uses TRBV7-9 with TRBJ2-1; no firm D call. The ends were cut back, 5 bases at V and 7 bases at J, with 21 bases in the middle. The CDR3 runs to 16 residues. Germline values: CDR1 SEHNR, CDR2 FQNEAQ (reference sequence). The CDR3 coding sequence is TGTGCCAGCAGCCTCTATGGCCGAACGGACGGGAATGAGCAGTTCTTC. Encoded protein: CASSLYGRTDGNEQFF. Filled out from reference TRBV7-9 and TRBJ2-1, the complete variable domain reads DTGVSQNPRHKITKRGQNVTFRCDPISEHNRLYWYRQTLGQGPEFLTYFQNEAQLEKSRLLSDRFSAERPKGSFSTLEIQRTEQGDSAMYLCASSLYGRTDGNEQFFGPGTRLTVL.

This chain uses TRBV11-2 with TRBJ2-7, with D perhaps TRBD1 or TRBD2 (5 bases each). The CDR3 has 13 residues. Trimming shortened V by 1 base and J by 9 bases, and 13 bases separated the two germline ends. Germline loops: CDR1 SGHAT, CDR2 FQNNGV. CDR3 region: CASSLGGPRGQYF. The DNA of the CDR3 is TGTGCCAGCAGCTTAGGGGGCCCTCGGGGGCAGTACTTC.

The rearrangement links TRBV5-5 to TRBJ1-2; no firm D call. The CDR3 length is 13 residues. Between the trimmed V and J ends, which lost 4 bases and 8 bases, there was a span of 15 bases. Germline V gene lookup returns CDR1 SGHKS and CDR2 YYEKEE (reference sequence). This CDR3 reads CASSLVLWGGYTF. The CDR3 DNA reads as TGTGCCAGCAGCCTAGTACTGTGGGGAGGCTACACCTTC.

V usage is TRBV5-1 and J usage is TRBJ1-1; a weak D match, TRBD1 (5 bases). Germline CDR1 and CDR2: SGHRS and YFSETQ. The CDR3 is made up of 16 amino acids. V was cut by 1 base and J by 0 bases, with 13 bases left in between. The CDR3 coding sequence is TGCGCCAGCAGCTTGCCTCAGGACACGATGAACACTGAAGCTTTCTTT. Amino acid sequence: CASSLPQDTMNTEAFF.

V usage is TRBV27 and J usage is TRBJ1-1; possibly TRBD1 for D (6 bases). V dropped 0 bases and J dropped 4 bases, with 18 bases sitting between them. The CDR3 contains 17 residues. Germline values: CDR1 MNHEY, CDR2 SMNVEV (reference sequence). The CDR3 coding sequence is TGTGCCAGCAGTTTATCGGGAATAGGGGGGAAGGGCACTGAAGCTTTCTTT. Residues: CASSLSGIGGKGTEAFF.